This T cell receptor (beta chain) was sequenced for a study of Ad26.COV2.S vaccination and SARS-CoV-2 variants. Some clones are missing from TCRdb's copy, which holds only in-frame ones; the method was immunoSEQ multiplex PCR. The sample yields some 320,000 clones, more than 70% seen once. The V gene end was trimmed by 5 bases and the J gene end by 1 base; junction bases not matched to a gene: 6. This CDR3 has 15 residues. CDR1 SEHNR and CDR2 FQNEAQ come from the germline V gene (reference sequence). Treatment indicated: roughly 19 received Ad26.COV2.S at low or high dose, single or two shots; five or six received placebo; per-sample allocation not given. Sampling was performed 63 days after the first vaccine or placebo injection.

The clonotype was recovered from a person between 18 and 60 years old who received the Ad26.COV2.S COVID-19 vaccine or a placebo. The chain joins TRBV7-9 to TRBJ2-5, with 8 bases aligning to TRBD2. This specimen was peripheral blood, taken in a trial of Ad26.COV2.S vaccine versus placebo. Written as DNA, the CDR3 is TGTGCCAGCAGCCCCGGGGGGGGCGGCCAAGAGACCCAGTACTTC. As protein: CASSPGGGGQETQYF.